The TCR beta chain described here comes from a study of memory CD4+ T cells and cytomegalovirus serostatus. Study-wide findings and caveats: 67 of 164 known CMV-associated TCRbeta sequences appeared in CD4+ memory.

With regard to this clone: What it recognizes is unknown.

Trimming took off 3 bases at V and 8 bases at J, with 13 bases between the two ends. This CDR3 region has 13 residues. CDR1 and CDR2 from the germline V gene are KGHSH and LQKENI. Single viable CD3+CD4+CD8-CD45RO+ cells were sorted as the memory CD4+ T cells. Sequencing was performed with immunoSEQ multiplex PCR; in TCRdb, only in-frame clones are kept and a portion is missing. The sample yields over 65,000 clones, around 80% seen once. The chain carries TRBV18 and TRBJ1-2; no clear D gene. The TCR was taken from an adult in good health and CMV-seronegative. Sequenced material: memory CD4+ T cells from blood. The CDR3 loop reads CASSPEREEGYTF. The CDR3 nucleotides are TGTGCCAGCTCACCGGAAAGGGAGGAGGGCTACACCTTC.